These 31 T cell receptor beta chains share one sample of origin, sequenced in a study of OX40 agonist ivuxolimab in advanced cancers. The table came from immunoSEQ multiplex PCR; TCRdb's copy has only in-frame clones and leaves some out. Of roughly 70,000 clones listed, more than 75% are singletons. Specimen: CD4+ or CD8+ T cells sorted from blood, collected in a trial of the OX40 agonist ivuxolimab. These receptors were obtained from an adult with an advanced solid tumor such as melanoma, head and neck, liver or kidney cancer.

This clone has a handful of counts. The chain joins TRBV5-1 to TRBJ1-6; D may be TRBD1 (5 bases). Germline V gene sequence: CDR1 SGHRS, CDR2 YFSETQ. The CDR3 length is 19 residues. The ends were cut back, 0 bases at V and 0 bases at J, with 16 bases in the middle. As DNA, the CDR3 is TGCGCCAGCAGCTTGGCCCCCATCGGGGGTAGCTCCTATAATTCACCCCTCCACTTT. Encoded protein: CASSLAPIGGSSYNSPLHF.

This chain joins TRBV7-2 and TRBJ2-7; D might be TRBD2 (6 bases). The CDR3 is 15 residues long. Per germline, CDR1 SGHTA and CDR2 FQGNSA. Trimming took off 3 bases at V and 5 bases at J, with 17 bases between the two ends. CDR3 in amino acids: CASSFPTRVSNEQYF. The CDR3, as DNA: TGTGCCAGCAGCTTTCCGACTAGGGTGAGCAACGAGCAGTACTTC.

The chain recombines TRBV27 with TRBJ1-6; TRBD1 might be the D (6 bases). The germline V gene has CDR1 MNHEY and CDR2 SMNVEV (reference sequence). Trimming took off 0 bases at V and 7 bases at J, with 10 bases between the two ends. This CDR3 contains 15 residues. The CDR3 is CASSLSWTANSPLHF. The CDR3 nucleotides are TGTGCCAGCAGTTTATCGTGGACAGCCAATTCACCCCTCCACTTT.

The rearrangement joins TRBV2 to TRBJ2-7; 7 positions agree with TRBD2. Per the germline V gene, CDR1 is SNHLY and CDR2 is FYNNEI. The CDR3 is 14 residues long. J lost 6 bases, V lost 3 bases, and 8 bases had no gene match. The CDR3 coding sequence is TGTGCCAGCAGTGATTTGGGGTTAGCGGGCGAGCAGTACTTC. Translating it yields CASSDLGLAGEQYF.

This chain links TRBV25-1 with TRBJ1-6; D ambiguous. From germline, CDR1 is MGHDK and CDR2 SYGVNS. Trimming removed 7 bases from V and 8 bases from J, with 15 bases in between. The CDR3 sequence is 14 residues long. The CDR3 loop is CASNPGLADSPLHF. In nucleotides, the CDR3 is TGTGCCAGCAACCCGGGCCTGGCGGATTCACCCCTCCACTTT.

V is TRBV7-2 and J is TRBJ2-7; 8 bases match TRBD2. Germline V gene lookup returns CDR1 SGHTA and CDR2 FQGNSA. J was trimmed by 3 bases and V by 5 bases; bases with no gene match: 6. The CDR3 spans 14 residues. In DNA, the CDR3 is TGTGCCAGCAGCCCTGGCGGGGGGTACTACGAGCAGTACTTC. It codes for CASSPGGGYYEQYF. Based on the CDR3 plus reference TRBV7-2 and TRBJ2-7, the full variable domain is GAGVSQSPSNKVTEKGKDVELRCDPISGHTALYWYRQSLGQGLEFLIYFQGNSAPDKSGLPSDRFSAERTGGSVSTLTIQRTQQEDSAVYLCASSPGGGYYEQYFGPGTRLTVT.

V usage is TRBV6-5 and J usage is TRBJ1-2, with 11 bases fitting TRBD1. CDR3 length equals 14 residues. V lost 7 bases to trimming and J lost 3 bases; unmatched junction nucleotides: 4. Germline assignment: CDR1 MNHEY and CDR2 SVGAGI. CDR3 sequence (DNA): TGTGCCAGCATTCGGACAGGGGGCGACTATGGCTACACCTTC. Translated: CASIRTGGDYGYTF.

This chain uses TRBV7-2 with TRBJ1-1; D not certain. Per the germline V gene, CDR1 is SGHTA and CDR2 is FQGNSA. CDR3 length: 14 amino acids. Between the trimmed V and J ends, which lost 2 bases and 4 bases, there was a span of 11 bases. The CDR3 loop is CASSLWALGTEAFF. CDR3 DNA: TGTGCCAGCAGCTTATGGGCCCTAGGCACTGAAGCTTTCTTT.

The CDR3: CASSLFGTGTDTQYF. The DNA for the CDR3 is TGCGCCAGCAGCTTGTTCGGGACAGGCACAGATACGCAGTATTTT. The chain has TRBV5-1 and TRBJ2-3; 7 bases match TRBD1. Germline CDR1 and CDR2: SGHRS and YFSETQ. CDR3 length: 15 residues. With V trimmed by 1 base and J by 1 base, 3 bases remained unmatched.

The rearrangement joins TRBV7-9 to TRBJ2-3, with 8 bases identical to TRBD2. The V and J ends lost 0 bases and 6 bases, in that order; junction bases with no gene match: 11. CDR1 SEHNR and CDR2 FQNEAQ come from the germline V gene (reference sequence). CDR3 size: 17 residues. CDR3 coding DNA: TGTGCCAGCAGCTTAGCGGGAGGGGCGGGGGGCCTGGATACGCAGTATTTT. Amino acid sequence: CASSLAGGAGGLDTQYF.

This rearrangement joins TRBV7-2 to TRBJ2-7; either TRBD1 or TRBD2 may fit D (6 bases each). There are 15 residues in the CDR3. Germline CDR1 reads SGHTA; CDR2 reads FQGNSA. V was shortened by 3 bases and J by 5 bases, with 17 bases between the two germline ends. CDR3: CASSFGFGGGNEQYF. In nucleotides, the CDR3 is TGTGCCAGCAGCTTTGGCTTCGGGGGCGGGAACGAGCAGTACTTC.

This chain connects TRBV7-2 to TRBJ2-7, with D tentatively TRBD1 or TRBD2 (5 bases each). With 1 base removed from V and 3 bases from J, the gap between germline ends came to 16 bases. Germline assignment: CDR1 SGHTA and CDR2 FQGNSA. The CDR3 consists of 16 residues. CDR3 protein: CASSLDGREPYYEQYF. DNA of the CDR3: TGTGCCAGCAGCTTAGATGGCAGGGAGCCTTACTACGAGCAGTACTTC.

The chain carries TRBV29-1 and TRBJ1-4, with 8 bases lining up with TRBD1. Germline-derived CDR1 and CDR2 are SQVTM and ANQGSEA. This CDR3 is built from 15 residues. V shed 6 bases, J shed 3 bases, and the junction held 9 bases outside the gene matches. As DNA, the CDR3 is TGCAGCGTCCAGGGGCAGGGGGCGTCTAATGAAAAACTGTTTTTT. Translated: CSVQGQGASNEKLFF.

This chain links TRBV18 with TRBJ1-4; 12 bases map to TRBD1. J lost 7 bases, V lost 3 bases, and 0 bases had no gene match. Looked up from germline, CDR1 is KGHSH and CDR2 is LQKENI. The CDR3 has 14 residues. In DNA, the CDR3 is TGTGCCAGCTCACCGGGACAGGGGGCTGAAAAACTGTTTTTT. Protein product: CASSPGQGAEKLFF.

This clone has more than one count but fewer than ten. The rearrangement joins TRBV12-5 to TRBJ2-2; maybe TRBD2 (6 bases). Germline V CDR1 and CDR2: LGHNT, FRNRAP. The V and J ends lost 1 base and 4 bases respectively, with 10 bases between them. The CDR3 length is 15 residues. The chain's CDR3 is CASGLELAGTGELFF. CDR3 bases: TGTGCTAGTGGTTTGGAACTAGCAGGCACCGGGGAGCTGTTTTTT.

This clone has a handful of counts. This rearrangement joins TRBV10-3 to TRBJ2-1; D assignment may be TRBD1 or TRBD2 (5 bases each). Germline CDR1 is ENHRY and CDR2 is SYGVKD. This CDR3 has 14 amino acids. Trimming took 0 bases from V and 10 from J, leaving 13 bases between them. CDR3 sequence (DNA): TGTGCCATCAGTGAGTCGGGGGATCGACAAGAGCAGTTCTTC. Amino acid sequence: CAISESGDRQEQFF.

The chain combines TRBV5-4 with TRBJ2-7; perhaps TRBD1 as D (7 bases). Trimming removed 4 bases from V and 0 bases from J, with 14 bases in between. CDR3 length equals 15 residues. CDR1 SGHNT and CDR2 YYREEE come from the germline V gene (reference sequence). The CDR3 here is CASSGGTVSSYEQYF. The DNA for the CDR3 is TGTGCCAGCAGCGGGGGGACAGTTAGCTCCTACGAGCAGTACTTC. Complete variable domain (other parts from reference TRBV5-4 and TRBJ2-7): ETGVTQSPTHLIKTRGQQVTLRCSSQSGHNTVSWYQQALGQGPQFIFQYYREEENGRGNFPPRFSGLQFPNYSSELNVNALELDDSALYLCASSGGTVSSYEQYFGPGTRLTVT.

CDR3 coding DNA: TGTGCCAGCAGCTTAACCCGGGGTGCAGATACGCAGTATTTT. Residues: CASSLTRGADTQYF. The rearrangement links TRBV7-2 to TRBJ2-3; D is possibly TRBD2 (5 bases). Germline CDR1 SGHTA, CDR2 FQGNSA. With 2 bases removed from V and 4 bases from J, the gap between germline ends came to 10 bases. The CDR3 loop spans 14 amino acids.

The V gene is TRBV9, the J gene TRBJ2-5; TRBD1 might be the D (6 bases). The CDR3 has 13 residues. CDR1 SGDLS and CDR2 YYNGEE come from the germline V gene. With 0 bases removed from V and 4 bases from J, the gap between germline ends came to 7 bases. This CDR3 is CASSVGGGETQYF. The CDR3, as DNA: TGTGCCAGCAGCGTAGGAGGGGGAGAGACCCAGTACTTC.

This chain connects TRBV9 to TRBJ1-1; the D gene is possibly TRBD1 (5 bases). This CDR3 contains 14 residues. Trimming left V 4 bases short and J 7 bases short, with 17 bases between. The germline V gene has CDR1 SGDLS and CDR2 YYNGEE. CDR3 sequence: CASSSEQERGEAFF. The CDR3 DNA reads TGTGCCAGCAGCTCGGAACAGGAGAGGGGTGAAGCTTTCTTT.

In its sample, this clone was seen once. The chain couples TRBV4-3 to TRBJ2-3; 10 nucleotides agree with TRBD2. CDR1 LGHNA and CDR2 YSLEER come from the germline V gene. With 5 bases clipped from V and 1 base from J, the junction kept 9 bases outside the gene matches. This CDR3 has 17 amino acids. The CDR3 sequence is CASSSLTSGRRTDTQYF. The CDR3 DNA reads TGCGCCAGCAGCTCTTTGACTAGCGGGCGACGCACAGATACGCAGTATTTT.

V gene TRBV5-4 combines with J gene TRBJ1-6; TRBD1 might be the D (5 bases). CDR3 length: 16 amino acids. Between the trimmed V and J ends, which lost 2 bases and 8 bases, there was a span of 17 bases. Per the germline V gene, CDR1 is SGHNT and CDR2 is YYREEE (reference sequence). CDR3 residues: CASSLVAGGGDSPLHF. Here the CDR3 DNA reads TGTGCCAGCAGCTTAGTGGCGGGGGGGGGTGATTCACCCCTCCACTTT.

CDR3 in DNA: TGTGCCAGCAGCTTAGGGGGAGATATCGGTTCACCCCTCCACTTT. This translates into CASSLGGDIGSPLHF. The chain uses TRBV7-8 and TRBJ1-6; no clear D. The CDR3 contains 15 residues. Trimming cost V 1 base and J 9 bases, with 13 bases left between them. In germline, CDR1 is SGHVS, CDR2 FQNEAQ.

V usage is TRBV7-6 and J usage is TRBJ1-1; D is undetermined. This CDR3 has 14 amino acids. Trimming shortened V by 1 base and J by 5 bases, and 11 bases separated the two germline ends. From germline, CDR1 is SGHVS and CDR2 FNYEAQ. CDR3 amino acids: CASSLEREVTEAFF. The CDR3 DNA reads TGTGCCAGCAGCTTAGAAAGGGAAGTGACTGAAGCTTTCTTT.

J is TRBJ1-2 and V is TRBV27; D not certain. Deletions cut 6 bases from V and 0 bases from J, with 8 bases between. The CDR3 is 13 residues long. Germline V lookup: CDR1 MNHEY, CDR2 SMNVEV (reference sequence). The DNA of the CDR3 is TGTGCCAGCAGACCCTTCGCTAACTATGGCTACACCTTC. Residues: CASRPFANYGYTF.

V is TRBV29-1 and J is TRBJ2-5; 8 bases are a match to TRBD1. CDR1 SQVTM and CDR2 ANQGSEA come from the germline V gene. After removal of 7 bases from V and 3 bases from J, the junction contained 4 bases not matched to a gene. The CDR3 sequence is 12 residues long. The CDR3 protein is CSAAGGEETQYF. CDR3 nucleotides: TGCAGCGCCGCAGGGGGCGAAGAGACCCAGTACTTC.

This clone was recorded only once. The genes are TRBV7-3 and TRBJ1-1; D gene ambiguous. V shed 0 bases and J shed 4 bases, with 12 bases lying between them. The CDR3 runs 15 residues. The V gene's germline CDR1 is SGHTA and CDR2 FQGTGA. Written as DNA, the CDR3 is TGTGCCAGCAGCTTAACTCGCCAAACGGGCACTGAAGCTTTCTTT. It is translated as CASSLTRQTGTEAFF.

This chain joins TRBV5-1 and TRBJ1-2, with D maybe TRBD1 (5 bases). Trimming took 4 bases from V and 8 from J, leaving 18 bases between them. The CDR3 totals 14 residues. From germline, CDR1 is SGHRS and CDR2 YFSETQ. CDR3 in DNA: TGCGCCAGCAGCCCGGGGACTGAAGTGAGGGGCTACACCTTC. Encoded protein: CASSPGTEVRGYTF.

V usage is TRBV6-1 and J usage is TRBJ1-1; TRBD1 matches 7 bases. The V gene's germline CDR1 is MNHNS and CDR2 SASEGT. The ends lost 2 bases at V and 4 bases at J; junction bases unmatched: 7. The CDR3 runs to 15 residues. In nucleotides, the CDR3 is TGTGCCAGCAGTGAAATCCAGGGGGGCGGCACTGAAGCTTTCTTT. Protein: CASSEIQGGGTEAFF.

This clone was seen a few times. CDR3 nucleotides: TGTGCCAGCAGTTACTCCGTCAACGGTAATCAGCCCCAGCATTTT. As protein: CASSYSVNGNQPQHF. The V gene is TRBV6-5, the J gene TRBJ1-5; no definite D call. Germline values: CDR1 MNHEY, CDR2 SVGAGI. V was trimmed by 0 bases and J by 4 bases, leaving 10 bases between them. The CDR3 is 15 residues long.

This clone has more than one count but fewer than ten. The chain recombines TRBV27 with TRBJ1-6; unclear D gene. Per germline, CDR1 MNHEY and CDR2 SMNVEV (reference sequence). Deletions cut 2 bases from V and 9 bases from J, with 11 bases between. CDR3 length: 14 amino acids. This chain's CDR3 is CASSLKSEVSPLHF. The CDR3 nucleotides are TGTGCCAGCAGTTTAAAGTCCGAGGTTTCACCCCTCCACTTT.